This T cell receptor (beta chain) was sequenced in a study of cytomegalovirus exposure and HLA in healthy donors. Regarding the study as a whole: Previously analyzed data showed that most TCR beta V segments were productive at a frequency of about 87% or about 30%. In a later analysis, a genetic analysis reported fewer productive-TCR N-insertions in an Asian-associated ancestry cluster than the cohort average. Immune exposure information comprised only CMV serostatus.

The J segment lost 7 bases and the V segment lost 5 bases, leaving 7 bases of the junction unmatched. The CDR3 runs 14 residues. The V gene's germline CDR1 is MNHNY and CDR2 SVGAGI (reference sequence). Details on this clone: Its antigen is currently unknown.

It was with 60 Vbeta and 13 Jbeta primers that the PCR ran. The repertoire was sequenced with immunoSEQ multiplex PCR; TCRdb's copy has only in-frame clones and lacks some. Here the sample spans 60,000 or so clones, roughly 71% being singletons. The receptor was derived from a man aged 50-60 years in good health and CMV-seropositive. Sample: PBMCs. This sequence joins TRBV6-6 and TRBJ2-1; 8 bases are shared with TRBD1. In DNA form, the CDR3 reads TGTGCCAGCAGTGCAAGACAGGGGTCGAATGAGCAGTTCTTC. Its protein product is CASSARQGSNEQFF.